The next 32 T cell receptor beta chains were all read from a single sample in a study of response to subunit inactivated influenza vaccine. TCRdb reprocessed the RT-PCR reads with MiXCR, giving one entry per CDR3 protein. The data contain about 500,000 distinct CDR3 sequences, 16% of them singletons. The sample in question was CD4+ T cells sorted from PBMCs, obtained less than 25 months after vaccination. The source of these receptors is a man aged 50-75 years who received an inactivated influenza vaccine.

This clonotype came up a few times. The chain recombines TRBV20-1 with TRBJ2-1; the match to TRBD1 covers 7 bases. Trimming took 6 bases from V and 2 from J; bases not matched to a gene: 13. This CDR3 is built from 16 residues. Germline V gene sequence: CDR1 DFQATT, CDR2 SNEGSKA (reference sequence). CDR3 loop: CSAIGHGTDTYNEQFF. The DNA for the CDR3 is TGCAGTGCCATCGGACACGGGACAGACACCTACAATGAGCAGTTCTTC.

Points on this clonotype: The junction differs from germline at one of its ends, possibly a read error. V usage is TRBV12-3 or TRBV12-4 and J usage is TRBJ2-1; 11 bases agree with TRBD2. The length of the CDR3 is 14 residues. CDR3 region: CVSSLGTSGNEQFF. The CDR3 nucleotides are TGTGTCAGCAGTTTAGGGACTAGCGGCAATGAGCAGTTCTTC.

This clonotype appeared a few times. CDR3 coding DNA: TGTGCCAGCGGAGGTACGACAGATACGCAGTATTTT. It specifies CASGGTTDTQYF. This chain uses TRBV7-2 with TRBJ2-3; possibly TRBD2 for D (5 bases). Deletions cut 8 bases from V and 3 bases from J, with 9 bases between. The germline V gene encodes CDR1 SGHTA and CDR2 FQGNSA. This CDR3 region has 12 residues.

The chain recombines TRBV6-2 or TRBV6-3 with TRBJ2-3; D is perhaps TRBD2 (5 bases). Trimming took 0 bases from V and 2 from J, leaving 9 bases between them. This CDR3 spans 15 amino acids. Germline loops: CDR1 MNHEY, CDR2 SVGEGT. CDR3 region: CASSYSPDSTDTQYF. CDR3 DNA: TGTGCCAGCAGTTACTCACCGGACTCCACAGATACGCAGTATTTT.

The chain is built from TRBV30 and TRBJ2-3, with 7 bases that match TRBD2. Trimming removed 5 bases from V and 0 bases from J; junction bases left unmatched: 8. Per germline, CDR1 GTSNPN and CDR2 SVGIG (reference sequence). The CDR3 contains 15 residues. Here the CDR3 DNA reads TGTGCCTGGGCTACTAGCGACTTTAGCACAGATACGCAGTATTTT. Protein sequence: CAWATSDFSTDTQYF.

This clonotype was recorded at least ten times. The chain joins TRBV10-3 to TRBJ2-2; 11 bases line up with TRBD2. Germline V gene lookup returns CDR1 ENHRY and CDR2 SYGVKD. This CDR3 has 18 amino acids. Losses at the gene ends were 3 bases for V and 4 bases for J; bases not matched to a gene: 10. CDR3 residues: CAISERASGRSPTGELFF. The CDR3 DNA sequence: TGTGCCATCAGTGAAAGGGCTAGCGGGAGGTCTCCCACCGGGGAGCTGTTTTTT.

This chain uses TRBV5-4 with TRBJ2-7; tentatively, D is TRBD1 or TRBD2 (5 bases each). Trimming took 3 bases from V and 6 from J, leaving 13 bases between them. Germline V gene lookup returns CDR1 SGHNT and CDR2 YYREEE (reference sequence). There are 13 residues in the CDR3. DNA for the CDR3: TGTGCCAGCAGCTCGCCACCGGGGCTCGAGCAGTACTTC. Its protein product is CASSSPPGLEQYF.

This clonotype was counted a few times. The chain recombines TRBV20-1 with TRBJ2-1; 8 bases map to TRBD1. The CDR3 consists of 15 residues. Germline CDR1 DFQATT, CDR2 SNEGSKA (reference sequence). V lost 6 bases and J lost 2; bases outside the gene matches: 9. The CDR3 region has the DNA TGCAGTGCCACCCGGACAGGGAGGACCTACAATGAGCAGTTCTTC. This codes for CSATRTGRTYNEQFF.

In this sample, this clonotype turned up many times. The CDR3, as DNA: TGCGCCAGCAGCCAACCAGGACAGCCAAACACTGAAGCTTTCTTT. This translates into CASSQPGQPNTEAFF. The chain couples TRBV4-3 to TRBJ1-1, with a possible D match to TRBD1 (6 bases). From germline, CDR1 is LGHNA and CDR2 YSLEER. Trimming cost V 2 bases and J 2 bases, with 12 bases left between them. CDR3 size: 15 residues.

This chain's CDR3 is CASSFRREGYEQYF. The CDR3 DNA is TGTGCCAGCAGTTTTCGGCGGGAGGGTTACGAGCAGTACTTC. This chain connects TRBV27 to TRBJ2-7, with 9 bases fitting TRBD2. The V gene's germline CDR1 is MNHEY and CDR2 SMNVEV (reference sequence). V lost 3 bases, J lost 4 bases, and 4 bases stayed unmatched. The CDR3 runs 14 residues.

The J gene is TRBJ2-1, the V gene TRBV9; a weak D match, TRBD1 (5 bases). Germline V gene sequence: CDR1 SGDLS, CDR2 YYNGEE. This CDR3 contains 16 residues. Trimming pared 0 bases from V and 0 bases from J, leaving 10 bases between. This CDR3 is CASSVGQSSSYNEQFF. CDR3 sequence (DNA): TGTGCCAGCAGCGTAGGACAGTCCAGCTCCTACAATGAGCAGTTCTTC. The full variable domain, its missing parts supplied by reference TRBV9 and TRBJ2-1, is DSGVTQTPKHLITATGQRVTLRCSPRSGDLSVYWYQQSLDQGLQFLIQYYNGEERAKGNILERFSAQQFPDLHSELNLSSLELGDSALYFCASSVGQSSSYNEQFFGPGTRLTVL.

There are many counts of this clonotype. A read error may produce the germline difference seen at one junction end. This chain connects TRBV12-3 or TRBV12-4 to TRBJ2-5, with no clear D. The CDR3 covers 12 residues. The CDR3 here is CASSLDGETQYF. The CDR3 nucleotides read TGTGCCAGCAGCTTAGATGGGGAGACCCAGTACTTC.

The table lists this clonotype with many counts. The CDR3 loop reads CASSGLAGRADTQYF. CDR3 bases: TGTGCCAGCAGTGGACTAGCGGGGAGAGCAGATACGCAGTATTTT. This chain uses TRBV12-3 or TRBV12-4 with TRBJ2-3; 12 bases agree with TRBD2. The CDR3 has 15 residues. V was pared by 5 bases and J by 4 bases, with 4 bases of the junction left unmatched.

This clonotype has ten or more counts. The CDR3 nucleotides are TGTGCCAGCAGTTACTCTGGGACAGAAGAGACCCAGTACTTC. Translating it yields CASSYSGTEETQYF. V gene TRBV6-2 or TRBV6-3 combines with J gene TRBJ2-5; 7 bases are shared with TRBD1. The CDR3 has 14 amino acids. CDR1 MNHEY and CDR2 SVGEGT come from the germline V gene. V was pared by 0 bases and J by 3 bases, with 1 base of the junction left unmatched.

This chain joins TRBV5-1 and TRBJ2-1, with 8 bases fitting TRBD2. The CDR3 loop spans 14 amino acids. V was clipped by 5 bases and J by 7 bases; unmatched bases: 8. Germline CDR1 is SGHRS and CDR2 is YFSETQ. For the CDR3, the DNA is TGCGCCAGCAGGATAGCGGGAATGCAGAATGAGCAGTTCTTC. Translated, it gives CASRIAGMQNEQFF.

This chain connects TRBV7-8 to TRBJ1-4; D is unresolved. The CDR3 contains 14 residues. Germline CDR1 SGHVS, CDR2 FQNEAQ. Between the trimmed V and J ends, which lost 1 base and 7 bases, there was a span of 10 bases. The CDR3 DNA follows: TGTGCCAGCAGCTTAGGGAGCTTCGGTGAAAAACTGTTTTTT. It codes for CASSLGSFGEKLFF.

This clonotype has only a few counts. CDR3: CASTQYNQPQHF. CDR3 coding DNA: TGTGCCAGCACCCAGTACAATCAGCCCCAGCATTTT. The chain joins TRBV6-2 or TRBV6-3 to TRBJ1-5; D is unresolved. CDR3 length: 12 residues. Deletions cut 7 bases from V and 3 bases from J, with 7 bases between. Per the germline V gene, CDR1 is MNHEY and CDR2 is SVGEGT.

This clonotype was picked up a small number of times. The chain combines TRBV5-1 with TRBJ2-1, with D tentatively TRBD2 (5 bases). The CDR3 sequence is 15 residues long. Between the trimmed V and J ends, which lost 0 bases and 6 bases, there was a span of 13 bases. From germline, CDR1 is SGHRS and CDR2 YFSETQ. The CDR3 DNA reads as TGCGCCAGCAGCTTGGCCTACTTGGCGGGCAATGAGCAGTTCTTC. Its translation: CASSLAYLAGNEQFF.

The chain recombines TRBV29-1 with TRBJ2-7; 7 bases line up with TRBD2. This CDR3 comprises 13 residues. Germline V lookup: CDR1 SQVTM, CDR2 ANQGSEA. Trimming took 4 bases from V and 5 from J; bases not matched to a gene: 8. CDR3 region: CSVGGGRGDEQYF. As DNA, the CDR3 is TGCAGCGTTGGCGGCGGACGGGGGGACGAGCAGTACTTC.

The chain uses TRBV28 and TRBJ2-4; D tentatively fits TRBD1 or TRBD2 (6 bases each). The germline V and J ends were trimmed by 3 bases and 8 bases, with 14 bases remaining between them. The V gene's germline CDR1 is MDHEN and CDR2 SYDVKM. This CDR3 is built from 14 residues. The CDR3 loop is CASSFGGLKDIQYF. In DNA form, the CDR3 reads TGTGCCAGCAGTTTTGGGGGGCTTAAGGACATTCAGTACTTC.

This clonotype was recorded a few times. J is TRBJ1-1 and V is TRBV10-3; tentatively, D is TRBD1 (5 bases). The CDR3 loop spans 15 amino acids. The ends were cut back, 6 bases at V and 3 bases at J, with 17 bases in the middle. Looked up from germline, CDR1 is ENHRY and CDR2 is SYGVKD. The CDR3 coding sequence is TGTGCCATCAGACCACCGGAGGGGAGGGACACTGAAGCTTTCTTT. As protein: CAIRPPEGRDTEAFF.

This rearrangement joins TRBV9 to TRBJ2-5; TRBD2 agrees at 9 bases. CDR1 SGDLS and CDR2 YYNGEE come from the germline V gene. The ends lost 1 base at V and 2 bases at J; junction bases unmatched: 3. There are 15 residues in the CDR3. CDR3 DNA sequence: TGTGCCAGCAGCGTATCTAGCGGGGCACAAGAGACCCAGTACTTC. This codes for CASSVSSGAQETQYF.

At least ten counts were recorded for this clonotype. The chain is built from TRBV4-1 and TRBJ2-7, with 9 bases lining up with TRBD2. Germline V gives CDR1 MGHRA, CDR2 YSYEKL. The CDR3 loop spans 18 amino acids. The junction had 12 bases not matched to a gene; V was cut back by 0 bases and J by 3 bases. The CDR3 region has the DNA TGCGCCAGCAGCCAAGAAGAAGGCTCCGGGACTAGCATCTACGAGCAGTACTTC. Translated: CASSQEEGSGTSIYEQYF.

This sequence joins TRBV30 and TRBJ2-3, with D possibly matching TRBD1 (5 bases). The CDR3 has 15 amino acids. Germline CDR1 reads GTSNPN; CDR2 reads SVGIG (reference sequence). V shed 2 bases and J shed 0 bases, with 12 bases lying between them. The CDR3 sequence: CAWSSKGWSTDTQYF. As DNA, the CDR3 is TGTGCCTGGAGTTCCAAGGGGTGGAGCACAGATACGCAGTATTTT.

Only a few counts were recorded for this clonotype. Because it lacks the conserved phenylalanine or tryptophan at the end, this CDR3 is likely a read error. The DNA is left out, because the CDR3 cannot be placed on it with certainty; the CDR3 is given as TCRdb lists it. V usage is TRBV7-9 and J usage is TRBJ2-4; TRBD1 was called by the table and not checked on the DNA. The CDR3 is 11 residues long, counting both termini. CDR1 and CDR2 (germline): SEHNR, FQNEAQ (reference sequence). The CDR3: CASSWQGAGRG.

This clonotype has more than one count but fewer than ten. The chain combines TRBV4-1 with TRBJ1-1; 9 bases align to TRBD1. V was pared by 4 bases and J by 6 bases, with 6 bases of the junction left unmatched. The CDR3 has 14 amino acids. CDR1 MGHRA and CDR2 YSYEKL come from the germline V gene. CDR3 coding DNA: TGCGCCAGCAGCCTCGGACAGGGGTACGCTGAAGCTTTCTTT. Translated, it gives CASSLGQGYAEAFF.

CDR3 in amino acids: CASTTSGGGSDEQYF. In DNA, the CDR3 is TGTGCCAGCACAACATCGGGGGGAGGTAGTGACGAGCAGTACTTC. The chain couples TRBV12-3 or TRBV12-4 to TRBJ2-7; TRBD2 aligns across 7 bases. This CDR3 has 15 amino acids. Unmatched junction bases numbered 14, after V lost 7 bases and J lost 5 bases.

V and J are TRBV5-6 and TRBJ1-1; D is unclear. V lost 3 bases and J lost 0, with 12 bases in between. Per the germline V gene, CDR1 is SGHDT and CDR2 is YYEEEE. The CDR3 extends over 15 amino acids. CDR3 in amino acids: CASSWAGFVNTEAFF. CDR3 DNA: TGTGCCAGCAGCTGGGCGGGATTCGTGAACACTGAAGCTTTCTTT.

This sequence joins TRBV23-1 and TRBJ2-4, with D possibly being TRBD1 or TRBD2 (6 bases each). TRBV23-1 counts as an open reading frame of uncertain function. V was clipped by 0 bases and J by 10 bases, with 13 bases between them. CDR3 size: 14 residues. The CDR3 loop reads CASSQSGLGGIQYF. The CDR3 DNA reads TGCGCCAGCAGTCAATCGGGTCTAGGGGGGATTCAGTACTTC.

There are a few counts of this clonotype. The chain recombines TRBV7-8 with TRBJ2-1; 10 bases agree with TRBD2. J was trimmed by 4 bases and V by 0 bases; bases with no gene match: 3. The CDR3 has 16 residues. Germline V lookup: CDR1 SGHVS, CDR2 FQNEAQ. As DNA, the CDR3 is TGTGCCAGCAGCTTAGCGAAGGGACTAGCGTACAATGAGCAGTTCTTC. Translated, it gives CASSLAKGLAYNEQFF.

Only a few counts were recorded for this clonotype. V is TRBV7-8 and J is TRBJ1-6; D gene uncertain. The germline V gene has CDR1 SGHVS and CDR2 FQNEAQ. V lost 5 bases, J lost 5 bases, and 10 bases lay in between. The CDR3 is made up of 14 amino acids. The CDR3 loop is CASSQAQDNSPLHF. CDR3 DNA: TGTGCCAGCAGCCAAGCCCAGGATAATTCACCCCTCCACTTT.

As DNA, the CDR3 is TGTGCCAGCAGCCCGATAGGGGTTGAGGGCTACACCTTC. Translating it yields CASSPIGVEGYTF. The chain joins TRBV4-2 to TRBJ1-2, with a weak D call TRBD1 (5 bases). The germline CDR1 and CDR2 sequences are LGHNA and YNFKEQ. V was cut by 4 bases and J by 8 bases, with 14 bases left in between. CDR3 length equals 13 residues.